This T cell receptor beta chain was sequenced during a study of cytomegalovirus exposure and HLA in healthy donors. This clone was seen once. Its specificity is unknown. Nominally healthy donors were sampled, though unrecorded immune exposures were likely. Study conclusions and caveats: Presence/absence analyses assumed roughly uniform sequencing depth across donors, which may not hold. According to a later analysis, most TCR beta chains associated with CMV appeared HLA-restricted. HLA allele associations emerged for 17,000 or so TCR beta sequences in a later analysis, at 0.05 false discovery rate.

The PCR made use of 60 Vbeta and 13 Jbeta primers. Repertoires were generated with immunoSEQ multiplex PCR, while TCRdb's copy carries only in-frame clones and drops some. Of over 200,000 clones listed, 70% were seen once; the top ten hold around 2.6%. The receptor comes from a man aged 35-49 years in good health and CMV-seropositive. The sequenced material came from PBMCs.

Written as DNA, the CDR3 is TGCGCCAGCAGCCTCAGGACAGATAGCTCCTACGAGCAGTACTTC. Encoded protein: CASSLRTDSSYEQYF. V and J are TRBV5-1 and TRBJ2-7, with D maybe TRBD1 (6 bases). Trimming pared 4 bases from V and 0 bases from J, leaving 14 bases between. The CDR3 consists of 15 residues. Germline assignment: CDR1 SGHRS and CDR2 YFSETQ. The full variable domain, with the rest looked up from reference TRBV5-1 and TRBJ2-7, is KAGVTQTPRYLIKTRGQQVTLSCSPISGHRSVSWYQQTPGQGLQFLFEYFSETQRNKGNFPGRFSGRQFSNSRSEMNVSTLELGDSALYLCASSLRTDSSYEQYFGPGTRLTVT.